This TCR beta chain was profiled in a study of blood T cells in healthy people across ages. This CDR3 is built from 14 residues. Germline CDR1 and CDR2: DFQATT and SNEGSKA (reference sequence). V was trimmed by 3 bases and J by 0 bases, leaving 11 bases between them. Primed by a sample-barcoded 5' primer and a J-beta primer mix, a second PCR proceeded for about 6 to 12 cycles. TCRdb reanalysed the 5' RACE reads using MiXCR and keeps one entry per CDR3 protein. The table lists fewer than 950,000 distinct CDR3 sequences, about 55% of them singletons, with about 42% in the top ten. This TCR was sampled from a man older than 75 in good health. This sequence joins TRBV20-1 and TRBJ1-2; the D is unclear. The sample consisted of blood. CDR3 sequence (DNA): TGCAGTGCTAGCCCTGTGGCAACTAACTATGGCTACACCTTC. This translates into CSASPVATNYGYTF.